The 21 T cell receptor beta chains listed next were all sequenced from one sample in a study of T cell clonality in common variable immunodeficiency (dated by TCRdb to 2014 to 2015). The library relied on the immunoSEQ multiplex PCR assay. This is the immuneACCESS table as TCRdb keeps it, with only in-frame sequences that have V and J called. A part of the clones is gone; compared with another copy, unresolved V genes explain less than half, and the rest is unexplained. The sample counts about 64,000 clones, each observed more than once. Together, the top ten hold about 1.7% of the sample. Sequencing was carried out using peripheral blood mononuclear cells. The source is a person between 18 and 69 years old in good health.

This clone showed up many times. The DNA read from the CDR3 is TGTGCCTGGAGTGTAGGGGCAGATACG. Translating gives CAWSVGADT. In full, the CDR3 is CAWSVGADTQYF. J is TRBJ2-3 and V is TRBV30, with a tentative D call TRBD1 (5 bases). From the germline J gene comes the end of the CDR3, since the read stops 3 residues before it. V lost 0 bases and J lost 4, with 5 bases in between. Germline V gives CDR1 GTSNPN, CDR2 SVGIG (reference sequence). This CDR3 comprises 12 residues.

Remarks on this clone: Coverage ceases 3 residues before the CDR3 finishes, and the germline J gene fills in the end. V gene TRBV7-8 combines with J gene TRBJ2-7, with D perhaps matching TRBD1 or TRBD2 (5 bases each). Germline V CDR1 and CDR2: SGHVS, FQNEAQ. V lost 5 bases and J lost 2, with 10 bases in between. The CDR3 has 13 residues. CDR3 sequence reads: CASSRGETYEQYF. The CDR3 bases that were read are TGTGCCAGCAGCCGAGGGGAGACCTACGAG.

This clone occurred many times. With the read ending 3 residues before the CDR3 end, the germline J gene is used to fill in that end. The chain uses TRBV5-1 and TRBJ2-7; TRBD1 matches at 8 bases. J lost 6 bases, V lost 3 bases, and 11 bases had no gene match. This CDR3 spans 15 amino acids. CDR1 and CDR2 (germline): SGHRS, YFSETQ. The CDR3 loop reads CASSSDRGLLGEQYF. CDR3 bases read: TGCGCCAGCAGCTCTGACAGGGGCCTCCTAGGCGAG.

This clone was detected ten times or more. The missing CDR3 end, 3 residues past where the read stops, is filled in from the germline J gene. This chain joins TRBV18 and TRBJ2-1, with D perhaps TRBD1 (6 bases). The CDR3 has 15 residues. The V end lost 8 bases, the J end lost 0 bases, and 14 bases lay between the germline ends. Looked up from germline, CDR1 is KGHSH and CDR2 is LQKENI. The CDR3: CASAETGSSYNEQFF. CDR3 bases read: TGTGCCAGCGCCGAAACAGGGAGCTCCTACAATGAG. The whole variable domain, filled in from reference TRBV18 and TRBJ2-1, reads NAGVMQNPRHLVRRRGQEARLRCSPMKGHSHVYWYRQLPEEGLKFMVYLQKENIIDESGMPKERFSAEFPKEGPSILRIQQVVRGDSAAYFCASAETGSSYNEQFFGPGTRLTVL.

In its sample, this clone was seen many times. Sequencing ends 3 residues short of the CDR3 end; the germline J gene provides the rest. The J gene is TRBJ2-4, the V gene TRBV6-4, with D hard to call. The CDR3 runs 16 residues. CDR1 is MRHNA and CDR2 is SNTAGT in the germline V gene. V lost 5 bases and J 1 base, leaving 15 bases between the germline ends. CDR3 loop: CASSLRVLRAKNIQYF. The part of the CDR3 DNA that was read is TGTGCCAGCAGTCTTCGGGTCCTACGGGCCAAAAACATT.

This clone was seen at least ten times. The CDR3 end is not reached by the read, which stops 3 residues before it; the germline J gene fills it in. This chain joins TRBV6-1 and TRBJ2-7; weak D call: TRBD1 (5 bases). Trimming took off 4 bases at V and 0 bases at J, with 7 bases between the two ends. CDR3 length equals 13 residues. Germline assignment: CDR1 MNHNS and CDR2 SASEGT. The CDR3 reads CASSVDTSYEQYF. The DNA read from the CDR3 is TGTGCCAGCAGTGTGGACACCTCCTACGAG.

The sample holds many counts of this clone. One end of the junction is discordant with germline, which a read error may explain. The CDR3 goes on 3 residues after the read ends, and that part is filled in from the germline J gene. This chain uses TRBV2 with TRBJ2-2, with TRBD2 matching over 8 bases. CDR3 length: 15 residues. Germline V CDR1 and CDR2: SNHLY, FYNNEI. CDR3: CTSKGAAGVTGELFF. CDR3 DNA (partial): TGTACCAGCAAAGGTGCAGCGGGAGTAACCGGGGAG. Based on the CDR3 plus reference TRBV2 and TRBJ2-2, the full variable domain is EPEVTQTPSHQVTQMGQEVILRCVPISNHLYFYWYRQILGQKVEFLVSFYNNEISEKSEIFDDQFSVERPDGSNFTLKIRSTKLEDSAMYFCTSKGAAGVTGELFFGEGSRLTVL.

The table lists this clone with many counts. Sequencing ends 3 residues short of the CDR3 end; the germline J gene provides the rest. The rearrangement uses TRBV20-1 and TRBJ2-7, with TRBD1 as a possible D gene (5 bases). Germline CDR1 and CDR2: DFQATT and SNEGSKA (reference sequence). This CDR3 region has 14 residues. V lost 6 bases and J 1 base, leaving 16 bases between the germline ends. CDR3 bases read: TGCAGTGCGGTAGAAGGGGCCCGGTCCTACGAG. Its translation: CSAVEGARSYE. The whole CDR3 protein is CSAVEGARSYEQYF.

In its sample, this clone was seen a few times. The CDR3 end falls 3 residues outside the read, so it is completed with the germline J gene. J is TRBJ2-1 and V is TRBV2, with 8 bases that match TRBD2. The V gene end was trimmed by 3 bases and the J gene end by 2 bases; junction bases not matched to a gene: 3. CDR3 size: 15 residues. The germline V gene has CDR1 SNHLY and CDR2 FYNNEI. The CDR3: CASSDERETYNEQFF. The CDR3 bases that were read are TGTGCCAGCAGTGATGAGCGGGAGACCTACAATGAG.

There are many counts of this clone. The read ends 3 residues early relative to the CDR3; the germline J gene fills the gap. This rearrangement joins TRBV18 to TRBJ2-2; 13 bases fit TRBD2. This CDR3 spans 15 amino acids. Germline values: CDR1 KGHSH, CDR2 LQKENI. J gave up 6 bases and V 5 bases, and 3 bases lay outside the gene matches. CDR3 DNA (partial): TGTGCCAGCTCAAGGACTAGCGGGAGCCCCGGGGAG. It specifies CASSRTSGSPGE. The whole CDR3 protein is CASSRTSGSPGELFF.

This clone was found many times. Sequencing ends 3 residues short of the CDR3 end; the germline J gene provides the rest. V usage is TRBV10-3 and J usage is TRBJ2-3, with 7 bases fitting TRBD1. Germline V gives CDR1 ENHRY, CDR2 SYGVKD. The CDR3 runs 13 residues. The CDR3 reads CAMGDRVTDTQYF. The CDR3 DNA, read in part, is TGTGCTATGGGGGACAGAGTAACAGATACG.

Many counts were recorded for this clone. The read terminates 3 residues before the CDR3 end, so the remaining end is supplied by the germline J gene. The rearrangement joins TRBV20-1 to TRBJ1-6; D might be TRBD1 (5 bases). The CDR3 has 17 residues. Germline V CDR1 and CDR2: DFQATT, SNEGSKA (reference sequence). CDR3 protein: CSARDGGSRGPISALHF. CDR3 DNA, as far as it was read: TGCAGTGCTAGAGATGGGGGGAGTAGGGGACCAATTTCGGCC.

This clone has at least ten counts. CDR3 DNA (partial): TGTGCCAGCTCACCTTTAGACAGGGGTGGATCCTATAATTCACCC. Protein sequence: CASSPLDRGGSYNSP. The whole CDR3 region reads CASSPLDRGGSYNSPLHF. The rearrangement joins TRBV18 to TRBJ1-6, with 8 bases aligning to TRBD1. The read terminates 3 residues before the CDR3 end, so the remaining end is supplied by the germline J gene. Unmatched junction bases numbered 8, after V lost 3 bases and J lost 1 base. Per the germline V gene, CDR1 is KGHSH and CDR2 is LQKENI. The CDR3 is 18 amino acids.

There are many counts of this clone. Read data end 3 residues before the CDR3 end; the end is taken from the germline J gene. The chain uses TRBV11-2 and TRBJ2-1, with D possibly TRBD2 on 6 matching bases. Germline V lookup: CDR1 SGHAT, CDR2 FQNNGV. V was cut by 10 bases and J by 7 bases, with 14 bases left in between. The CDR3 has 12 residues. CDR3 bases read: TGTGCCACCCTGGGACTCGTTAATGAG. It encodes CATLGLVNE. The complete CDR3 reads CATLGLVNEQFF.

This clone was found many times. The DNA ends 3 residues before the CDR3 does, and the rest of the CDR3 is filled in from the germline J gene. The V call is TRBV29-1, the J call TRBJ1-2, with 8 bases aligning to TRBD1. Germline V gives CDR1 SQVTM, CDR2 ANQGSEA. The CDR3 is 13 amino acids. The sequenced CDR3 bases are TGCAGCGTTGAAGGGACAGGGTATCGCGGC. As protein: CSVEGTGYRG. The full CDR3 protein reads CSVEGTGYRGYTF.

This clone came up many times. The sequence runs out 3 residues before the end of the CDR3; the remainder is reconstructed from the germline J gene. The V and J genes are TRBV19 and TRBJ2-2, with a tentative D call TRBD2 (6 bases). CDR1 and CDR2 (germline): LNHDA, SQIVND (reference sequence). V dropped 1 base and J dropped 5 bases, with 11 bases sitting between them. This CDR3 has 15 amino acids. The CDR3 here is CASSIGSGFTGELFF. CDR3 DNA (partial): TGTGCCAGTAGTATAGGCAGCGGGTTTACCGGGGAG.

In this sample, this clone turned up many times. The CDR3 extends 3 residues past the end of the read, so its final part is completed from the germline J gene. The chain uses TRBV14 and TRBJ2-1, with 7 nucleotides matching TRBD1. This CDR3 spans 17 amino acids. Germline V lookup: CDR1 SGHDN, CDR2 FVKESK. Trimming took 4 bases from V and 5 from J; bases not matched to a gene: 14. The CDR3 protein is CASSLSRGRGDNNEQFF. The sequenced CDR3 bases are TGTGCCAGCAGCCTCTCGAGGGGGCGCGGCGATAACAATGAG.

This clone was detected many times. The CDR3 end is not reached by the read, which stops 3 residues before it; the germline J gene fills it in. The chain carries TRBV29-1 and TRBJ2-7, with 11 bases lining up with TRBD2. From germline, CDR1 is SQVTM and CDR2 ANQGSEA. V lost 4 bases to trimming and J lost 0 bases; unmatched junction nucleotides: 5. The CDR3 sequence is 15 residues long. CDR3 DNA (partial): TGCAGCGTTGGGGTTAGCGGGAGGGCCTCCTACGAG. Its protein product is CSVGVSGRASYE. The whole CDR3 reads CSVGVSGRASYEQYF.

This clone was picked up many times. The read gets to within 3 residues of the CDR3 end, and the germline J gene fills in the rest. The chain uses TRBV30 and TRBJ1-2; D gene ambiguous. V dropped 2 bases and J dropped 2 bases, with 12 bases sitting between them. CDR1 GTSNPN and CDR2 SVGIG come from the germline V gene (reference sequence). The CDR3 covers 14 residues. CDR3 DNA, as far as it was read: TGTGCCTGGAGTTTCGGGGTGGTGAACTATGGC. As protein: CAWSFGVVNYG. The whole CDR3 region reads CAWSFGVVNYGYTF.

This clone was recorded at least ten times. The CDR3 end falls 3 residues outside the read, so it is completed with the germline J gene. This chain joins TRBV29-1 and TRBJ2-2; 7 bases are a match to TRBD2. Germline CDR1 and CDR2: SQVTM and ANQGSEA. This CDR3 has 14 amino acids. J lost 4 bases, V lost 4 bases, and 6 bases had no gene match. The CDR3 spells CSVAPSGATGELFF. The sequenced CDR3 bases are TGCAGCGTTGCGCCTAGCGGAGCCACCGGGGAG.

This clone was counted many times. The CDR3 loop reads CSARDLLAGSYEQYF. Partial CDR3 DNA: TGCAGTGCTAGAGATTTGCTAGCGGGCTCCTACGAG. The chain uses TRBV20-1 and TRBJ2-7, with 8 bases lining up with TRBD2. The sequenced fragment ends 3 residues before the CDR3 boundary, so the rest is inferred from the germline J gene. The CDR3 is 15 amino acids. CDR1 and CDR2 (germline): DFQATT, SNEGSKA (reference sequence). The J segment lost 0 bases and the V segment lost 0 bases, leaving 4 bases of the junction unmatched.